This is a list of T cell receptor beta chains from one sample in a study of blood T cell repertoires in COVID-19. Measured with immunoSEQ multiplex PCR; TCRdb has only the in-frame clones, and not every one. This table has around 140,000 clones, over 75% appearing once. The material sequenced was PBMCs or T cells enriched from blood (not recorded which). The source is a man in his fifties or sixties in a cohort exposed to, infected with or recovered from COVID-19 (not recorded which). Both conserved end residues are part of each CDR3. The order of the fields is J gene, V gene, D gene, clone size, CDR3 protein, CDR3 DNA. A D gene is named only where the DNA matches it firmly. Expanded clones are given a class, and other clones once, few, many or no size at all.

>TRBJ2-1|TRBV5-6|.|.
CASSTDGASYNEQFF
TGTGCCAGCAGTACGGATGGGGCCTCCTACAATGAGCAGTTCTTC
>TRBJ1-2|TRBV20-1|.|once
CSARVAGGYTF
TGCAGTGCTAGAGTTGCGGGAGGCTACACCTTC
>TRBJ1-4|TRBV4-1|TRBD1|.
CASSQPGTGDEKLFF
TGCGCCAGCAGCCAACCCGGGACAGGGGATGAAAAACTGTTTTTT
>TRBJ1-2|TRBV27|.|.
CASGDPDPRGQVYTF
TGTGCCAGCGGAGATCCGGACCCCAGGGGCCAAGTCTACACCTTC
>TRBJ1-5|TRBV6-5|.|.
CASSRAPMEPQHF
TGTGCCAGCAGCAGGGCCCCCATGGAGCCCCAGCATTTT
>TRBJ2-6|TRBV24-1|.|.
CATSDFTISGANVLTF
TGTGCCACCAGTGATTTCACAATATCTGGGGCCAACGTCCTGACTTTC
>TRBJ2-7|TRBV5-1|.|.
CASSLRGGRDEQYF
TGCGCCAGCAGCTTGAGGGGGGGGCGAGACGAGCAGTACTTC
>TRBJ1-2|TRBV30|.|.
CAWTGTEDGYTF
TGTGCCTGGACGGGTACGGAGGATGGCTACACCTTC
>TRBJ2-5|TRBV5-6|.|.
CASSWTGEETQYF
TGTGCCAGCAGCTGGACCGGGGAAGAGACCCAGTACTTC
>TRBJ1-2|TRBV19|.|.
CASSPRTGGYTF
TGTGCCAGTAGTCCCAGGACTGGCGGCTACACCTTC
>TRBJ2-7|TRBV27|TRBD2|.
CASTRLAGGSSYEQYF
TGTGCCAGCACCCGGCTAGCGGGGGGTAGCTCCTACGAGCAGTACTTC
>TRBJ2-1|TRBV2|.|.
CASGGDSAYNEQFF
TGTGCCAGCGGAGGGGACAGTGCTTACAATGAGCAGTTCTTC
>TRBJ2-7|TRBV6-5|.|few
CASREVTGSTEQYF
TGTGCCAGCAGGGAGGTGACTGGTTCAACCGAGCAGTACTTC